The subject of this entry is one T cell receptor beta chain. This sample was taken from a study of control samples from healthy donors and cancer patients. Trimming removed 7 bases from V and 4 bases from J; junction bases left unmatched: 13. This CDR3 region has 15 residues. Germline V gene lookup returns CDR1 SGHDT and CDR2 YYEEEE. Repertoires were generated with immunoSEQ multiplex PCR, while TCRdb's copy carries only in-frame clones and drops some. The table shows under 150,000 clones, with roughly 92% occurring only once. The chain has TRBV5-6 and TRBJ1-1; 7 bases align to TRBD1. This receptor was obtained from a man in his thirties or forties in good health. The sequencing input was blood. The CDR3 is CASCVSGQVCTEAFF. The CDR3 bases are TGTGCCAGCTGTGTTTCTGGACAGGTCTGCACTGAAGCTTTCTTT.